What follows is one T cell receptor (beta chain) and its context. Its antigen target is currently unknown. Within one base of it there is no much larger clone, and no base qualities were kept. TCR CDR3 regions were amplified from genomic DNA by multiplex PCR using the deep immunoSEQ assay. For each cell subset, the extracted genomic DNA was distributed evenly across all wells of several immunoSEQ 96-well plates, and each plate served as one replicate. Each replicate PCR for unsorted PBMC received 300 to 350 ng genomic DNA, equal to 30,000 to 35,000 T cell genomes. Genomic DNA from unsorted PBMC was sequenced over ten immunoSEQ deep assay plates. Purified libraries were measured with a Qubit 3.0 fluorometer, size-checked on a Bioanalyzer 2100, and measured again with the KAPA Library Quantification kit. Every immunoSEQ 96-well plate was sequenced on a dedicated single-read 150-cycle Illumina NextSeq 550 flow cell. Per the source publication's procedure: Because only junctional sequences without quality scores were contained in the immunoSEQ output, filtering matching that applied to full-length reads could not be performed. Sequences were annotated with PyIR, a Python wrapper for IgBLAST v1.9, using IMGT germline references to assign V/J genes and CDR3. Reads were removed for weak V/J assignments (E-value above 1e-6), missing CDR3, stop codons, out-of-frame junctions, or ambiguous translated residues. V3J clonotypes were defined by identical inferred V gene, J gene, and CDR3 amino acid sequence. Percentage overlap between repertoires was calculated by dividing the number of shared unique clonotypes by the size of the smaller repertoire. Richness of each repertoire was evaluated using RTK rarefaction, the Chao1 estimator, and Recon v2.1 estimates of unobserved clonotypes. Sourced from immuneACCESS, this table was stored by TCRdb with only in-frame sequences that have V and J called. A share of the clones is absent; for the studies checked, an unresolved V gene accounts for under half, and the remainder has no known explanation. The D gene and trimming were derived from the DNA, and the V and J assignments and clone size from that table. This sample comprises about 470,000 clones, about 76% of them detected only once. The top ten clonotypes cover approximately 13% of the sample.

The sample comes from a study of shared clonotypes between healthy human individuals (dated by TCRdb to between 2020 and 2021). For the study in its entirety: The cohort comprised a couple of women and a few men aged 18 to 49 years. To estimate repertoire size and how much clonotypes are shared between individuals, the study performed deep sequencing of blood TCR repertoires from about five healthy adults. Libraries were prepared and TCR repertoires were sequenced by different laboratories using diverse techniques, in order to increase sequencing depth and limit assay-specific biases. Between about 0.8 and 9 billion PBMCs per donor were obtained by leukapheresis.

The donors were healthy, HIV-negative adults with no recently reported acute infections or vaccinations. Every donor was a Caucasian adult living in Nashville, Tennessee, USA. For unsorted samples, tens of millions of PBMCs were counted, and genomic DNA was extracted using the QIAamp DNA Blood Mini kit. Blood was obtained by leukapheresis, after which PBMCs were separated by Ficoll-Histopaque density gradient centrifugation and cryopreserved in liquid nitrogen vapor phase. Results the study describes overall, beyond this receptor: The small number of donors limited the genetic and exposure-history diversity represented. Pairwise subsampling indicated that sequencing depth was expected to affect the degree of clonotype sharing among donors. Sampling was restricted to blood, and TCR repertoires in tissues likely differ from the TCR repertoires found in blood.

Cut back by 4 bases and 4 bases, the V and J ends lie 11 bases apart. The CDR3, from cysteine to phenylalanine, totals 14 residues. Of all the DNA, just the CDR3 is kept, 42 bases in frame from base 1. The germline V gene (reference sequence) sets CDR1 to SGHKS and CDR2 to YYEKEE. Sequences were obtained from PBMCs. The sequence links TRBV5-5 to TRBJ2-2; too little of a D gene remains to name it. The source is a woman aged 40 to 50 in good health. Some clones in this sample may be carry-over from other donors' samples. The base sequence is TGTGCCAGCAGCGCCAGTGGGTTCACCGGGGAGCTGTTTTTT. This is translated as CASSASGFTGELFF.